Below are 26 T cell receptor beta chains sequenced from a single sample in a study of T-cell memory formation after mild COVID-19. Via MiXCR, TCRdb re-called the 5' RACE reads, giving one row per CDR3 protein. The sample records about 170,000 distinct CDR3 sequences, roughly 13% being singletons. The source material was PBMCs or a T cell subset sorted from them (not recorded which). The receptors were sampled from a man aged 18 to 30 who had mild COVID-19 (a few samples of this study predate the infection). Cell type and time point are not known.

This clonotype was counted between two and nine times. The chain links TRBV29-1 to TRBJ1-5, with a possible D match to TRBD1 (5 bases). Germline-derived CDR1 and CDR2 are SQVTM and ANQGSEA. V lost 6 bases and J 3 bases, leaving 12 bases between the germline ends. The CDR3 extends over 13 amino acids. The DNA of the CDR3 is TGCAGCGTCGGGGACGGTTTCAATCAGCCCCAGCATTTT. The encoded protein is CSVGDGFNQPQHF. The full variable domain, with the rest looked up from reference TRBV29-1 and TRBJ1-5, is SAVISQKPSRDICQRGTSLTIQCQVDSQVTMMFWYRQQPGQSLTLIATANQGSEATYESGFVIDKFPISRPNLTFSTLTVSNMSPEDSSIYLCSVGDGFNQPQHFGDGTRLSIL.

The rearrangement joins TRBV5-1 to TRBJ1-6; D is undetermined. Trimming pared 4 bases from V and 2 bases from J, leaving 7 bases between. The germline CDR1 and CDR2 sequences are SGHRS and YFSETQ. The CDR3 extends over 14 amino acids. This CDR3 is CASSPWAYNSPLHF. The CDR3 nucleotides read TGCGCCAGCAGCCCCTGGGCCTATAATTCACCCCTCCACTTT.

The chain recombines TRBV7-3 with TRBJ2-1, with 7 positions matching TRBD2. The germline CDR1 and CDR2 sequences are SGHTA and FQGTGA. Losses at the gene ends were 3 bases for V and 0 bases for J; bases not matched to a gene: 5. The CDR3 runs 16 residues. CDR3: CASSLNGGFSYNEQFF. The CDR3 DNA reads TGTGCCAGCAGCTTGAACGGGGGGTTCTCCTACAATGAGCAGTTCTTC. The complete variable domain, with remaining parts taken from reference TRBV7-3 and TRBJ2-1, reads GAGVSQTPSNKVTEKGKYVELRCDPISGHTALYWYRQSLGQGPEFLIYFQGTGAADDSGLPNDRFFAVRPEGSVSTLKIQRTERGDSAVYLCASSLNGGFSYNEQFFGPGTRLTVL.

This clonotype was counted between two and nine times. J is TRBJ1-6 and V is TRBV5-1, with 9 nucleotides matching TRBD1. The V and J ends lost 5 bases and 4 bases, in that order; junction bases with no gene match: 4. The length of the CDR3 is 15 residues. Germline CDR1 SGHRS, CDR2 YFSETQ. The CDR3 region has the DNA TGCGCCAGCAGACAGGGACAGGGATATAATTCACCCCTCCACTTT. Amino acid sequence: CASRQGQGYNSPLHF. Drawing the rest from reference TRBV5-1 and TRBJ1-6, the complete variable domain is KAGVTQTPRYLIKTRGQQVTLSCSPISGHRSVSWYQQTPGQGLQFLFEYFSETQRNKGNFPGRFSGRQFSNSRSEMNVSTLELGDSALYLCASRQGQGYNSPLHFGNGTRLTVT.

This clonotype has more than one count but fewer than ten. The chain recombines TRBV5-1 with TRBJ2-3; 7 bases agree with TRBD1. Germline values: CDR1 SGHRS, CDR2 YFSETQ. This CDR3 contains 14 residues. Losses at the gene ends were 3 bases for V and 3 bases for J; bases not matched to a gene: 4. Here the CDR3 DNA reads TGCGCCAGCAGCTCGGGACAGAATACAGATACGCAGTATTTT. Amino acids: CASSSGQNTDTQYF.

Only a few counts were recorded for this clonotype. This chain joins TRBV27 and TRBJ1-5, with D possibly being TRBD1 (5 bases). This CDR3 region has 15 residues. The V end lost 2 bases, the J end lost 4 bases, and 12 bases lay between the germline ends. CDR1 is MNHEY, CDR2 SMNVEV, per germline (reference sequence). Written as DNA, the CDR3 is TGTGCCAGCAGTTTAAGGGGACTCCCGAATCAGCCCCAGCATTTT. Protein product: CASSLRGLPNQPQHF.

The chain recombines TRBV5-1 with TRBJ2-1, with 13 bases lining up with TRBD2. Germline CDR1 SGHRS, CDR2 YFSETQ. The V segment lost 0 bases and the J segment 11 bases; nucleotides outside the gene matches: 14. The CDR3 runs 18 residues. CDR3 protein: CASSLVTSGGASYTQQFF. In DNA form, the CDR3 reads TGCGCCAGCAGCTTGGTCACTAGCGGGGGGGCTTCCTACACCCAGCAGTTCTTC.

This chain uses TRBV6-4 with TRBJ1-1, with unresolved D. Germline V gene sequence: CDR1 MRHNA, CDR2 SNTAGT. Trimming stripped 6 bases from V and 4 bases from J, with 12 bases between. CDR3 length: 13 residues. CDR3 amino acids: CASRRVYGTEAFF. The CDR3 nucleotides read TGTGCCAGCAGAAGGGTATACGGCACTGAAGCTTTCTTT.

The chain has TRBV18 and TRBJ1-1, with D possibly matching TRBD1 (5 bases). Trimming took off 6 bases at V and 6 bases at J, with 11 bases between the two ends. Germline CDR1 is KGHSH and CDR2 is LQKENI. This CDR3 is 12 amino acids long. The CDR3 DNA sequence: TGTGCCAGCTCGCTCCAGGGACCTGAAGCTTTCTTT. It is translated as CASSLQGPEAFF.

This clonotype was recorded a few times. The chain couples TRBV5-5 to TRBJ2-6; D perhaps matches TRBD1 (6 bases). V dropped 4 bases and J dropped 4 bases, with 9 bases sitting between them. This CDR3 has 14 residues. Germline CDR1 and CDR2: SGHKS and YYEKEE (reference sequence). This chain's CDR3 is CASSHGQGANVLTF. In DNA form, the CDR3 reads TGTGCCAGCAGCCACGGACAGGGGGCCAACGTCCTGACTTTC.

This clonotype was observed a few times. This chain connects TRBV28 to TRBJ1-2; tentatively, D is TRBD1 (5 bases). The CDR3 has 16 residues. The germline gives CDR1 MDHEN, CDR2 SYDVKM. Trimming pared 2 bases from V and 4 bases from J, leaving 17 bases between. CDR3 coding DNA: TGTGCCAGCAGTTTAAACTCACTCAGGGTGCTCTATGGCTACACCTTC. Translated, it gives CASSLNSLRVLYGYTF.

The chain employs TRBV7-6 and TRBJ2-3; D may be TRBD2 (5 bases). Germline values: CDR1 SGHVS, CDR2 FNYEAQ. V lost 5 bases and J 2 bases, leaving 14 bases between the germline ends. CDR3 size: 15 residues. CDR3: CASSPPTRDTDTQYF. CDR3 in DNA: TGTGCCAGCAGCCCTCCAACGAGGGACACAGATACGCAGTATTTT.

CDR3 nucleotide sequence: TGTGCCAGCAGTTCCGGGGGGGTCTTATACGGCTACACCTTC. Its translation: CASSSGGVLYGYTF. V is TRBV6-5 and J is TRBJ1-2; a possible D gene is TRBD1 (5 bases). Germline CDR1 is MNHEY and CDR2 is SVGAGI. Trimming left V 4 bases short and J 8 bases short, with 17 bases between. The CDR3 is 14 amino acids.

The J gene is TRBJ1-2, the V gene TRBV10-3, with D unclear. Per germline, CDR1 ENHRY and CDR2 SYGVKD. The length of the CDR3 is 12 residues. V lost 0 bases, J lost 5 bases, and 4 bases lay in between. CDR3 DNA sequence: TGTGCCATCAGTGAGTCCAGTTATGGCTACACCTTC. It encodes CAISESSYGYTF.

A remark on this clonotype: A junction boundary mismatches the germline segment, possibly from a read error. The chain joins TRBV7-7 to TRBJ2-5; 8 bases agree with TRBD1. This CDR3 has 15 amino acids. CDR1 SSHAT and CDR2 FNYEAQ come from the germline V gene (reference sequence). DNA of the CDR3: TGTGCTAGCAGCCATGGGACAGGCCCTCCGGAGACCCAGTACTTC. Translated: CASSHGTGPPETQYF.

The V gene is TRBV5-6, the J gene TRBJ1-5; no definite D call. CDR1 SGHDT and CDR2 YYEEEE come from the germline V gene. Trimming cost V 6 bases and J 0 bases, with 10 bases left between them. This CDR3 comprises 14 residues. The CDR3 sequence: CASTRRDSNQPQHF. CDR3 DNA: TGTGCCAGCACCCGGCGGGATAGCAATCAGCCCCAGCATTTT.

This clonotype has only a few counts. The chain is built from TRBV7-9 and TRBJ2-7; tentatively, D is TRBD2 (5 bases). The V end lost 4 bases, the J end lost 4 bases, and 8 bases lay between the germline ends. CDR3 length: 12 amino acids. Germline lookup yields CDR1 SEHNR and CDR2 FQNEAQ (reference sequence). CDR3: CASSSRGYEQYV. The CDR3 DNA follows: TGTGCCAGCAGCTCCCGCGGGTACGAGCAGTACGTC.

This chain uses TRBV29-1 with TRBJ2-1, with D unclear. The germline V gene has CDR1 SQVTM and CDR2 ANQGSEA. The CDR3 spans 13 residues. The CDR3 loop is CSGRNPVLNEQFF. CDR3 coding DNA: TGCAGTGGCCGGAACCCAGTCCTCAATGAGCAGTTCTTC.

This clonotype has ten or more counts. The chain combines TRBV7-8 with TRBJ2-5; 15 nucleotides agree with TRBD2. Germline V gives CDR1 SGHVS, CDR2 FQNEAQ. Trimming at V came to 4 bases and at J to 1 base, leaving 1 base not matched to a gene. The CDR3 extends over 16 amino acids. CDR3 bases: TGTGCCAGCAGCTCGGGACTAGCGGGGGGCCAAGAGACCCAGTACTTC. Translating gives CASSSGLAGGQETQYF.

J is TRBJ1-2 and V is TRBV10-3; no clear D gene. Germline V CDR1 and CDR2: ENHRY, SYGVKD. The V end was cut by 2 bases, the J end by 5 bases, with 12 bases between. This CDR3 has 14 amino acids. The CDR3 region is CAISEAVGRYGYTF. The CDR3, as DNA: TGTGCCATCAGTGAGGCGGTAGGGAGGTATGGCTACACCTTC.

V and J are TRBV20-1 and TRBJ1-1; D perhaps matches TRBD1 (6 bases). The CDR3 runs to 13 residues. V lost 6 bases, J lost 5 bases, and 16 bases lay in between. The germline V gene encodes CDR1 DFQATT and CDR2 SNEGSKA (reference sequence). The CDR3 spells CSARAGAGTEAFF. CDR3 coding DNA: TGCAGTGCCCGGGCAGGGGCAGGGACTGAAGCTTTCTTT.

This clonotype showed up just a few times. The rearrangement links TRBV27 to TRBJ2-7; possible D gene TRBD2, 7 bases. Trimming stripped 5 bases from V and 2 bases from J, with 13 bases between. Per germline, CDR1 MNHEY and CDR2 SMNVEV (reference sequence). The CDR3 contains 14 residues. In nucleotides, the CDR3 is TGTGCCAGCAGTCTGGGGGGGCGAACCTACGAGCAGTACTTC. Translation: CASSLGGRTYEQYF.

This clonotype was seen a few times. J is TRBJ2-7 and V is TRBV5-1; possible D gene TRBD1, 6 bases. The germline gives CDR1 SGHRS, CDR2 YFSETQ. This CDR3 has 15 amino acids. The V end was cut by 5 bases, the J end by 1 base, with 16 bases between. Here the CDR3 reads CASSRTGLMSYEQYF. The DNA for the CDR3 is TGCGCCAGCAGTAGAACAGGGCTTATGTCCTACGAGCAGTACTTC.

The chain uses TRBV2 and TRBJ2-7, with D perhaps being TRBD1 or TRBD2 (5 bases each). The V and J ends lost 7 bases and 1 base respectively, with 14 bases between them. There are 14 residues in the CDR3. From germline, CDR1 is SNHLY and CDR2 FYNNEI. CDR3 sequence: CASKMGRGSYEQYF. DNA of the CDR3: TGTGCCAGCAAAATGGGACGGGGATCCTACGAGCAGTACTTC.

This clonotype has at least ten counts. V is TRBV5-1 and J is TRBJ2-1; tentatively, D is TRBD1 (6 bases). V was clipped by 3 bases and J by 7 bases, with 11 bases between them. Germline CDR1 is SGHRS and CDR2 is YFSETQ. The CDR3 consists of 13 residues. The CDR3, as DNA: TGCGCCAGCAGCTCCGCCCAGGGGAATGAGCAGTTCTTC. This encodes CASSSAQGNEQFF.

The chain has TRBV7-2 and TRBJ2-5; the D gene could be TRBD1 or TRBD2 (5 bases each). V lost 0 bases and J 5 bases, leaving 7 bases between the germline ends. CDR1 SGHTA and CDR2 FQGNSA come from the germline V gene. CDR3 length: 13 residues. CDR3 loop: CASSLAGTETQYF. For the CDR3, the DNA is TGTGCCAGCAGCTTAGCCGGGACCGAGACCCAGTACTTC.